The present T cell receptor (beta chain) was sequenced within a study of tumor-infiltrating lymphocytes in primary liver carcinoma (dated 2017 in TCRdb). In terms of the full investigation: Of the five patients (three men and two women, aged 30 to 69 years), four had hepatocellular carcinoma and one had combined HCC and intrahepatic cholangiocarcinoma. The tumors of the five patients were staged as T1-T3 N0M0, with maximum diameters ranging from roughly 4.2 to 11 cm. Repertoires from technical replicates were highly reproducible, with mean shared-clone rates roughly 0.86 and correlation coefficients above 0.95. Each sample produced about 3.5 to 8 million productive TCRbeta reads, and read depth showed no significant difference between tissue types. To link TCRbeta repertoire diversity to the local molecular phenotype, the 20 to 25 tumor region samples were profiled with Agilent mRNA microarrays. TCRbeta repertoire sequencing, expression microarrays and whole-exome sequencing were combined in the study across five regions of each liver tumor, with adjacent normal tissue and blood also included. A total of roughly 35 specimens from 5 patients underwent TCRbeta repertoire sequencing, comprising about 25 tumor regions, 5 adjacent noncancerous liver tissues and 5 peripheral blood samples. Summary of the overall study and its limitations: With just four to six patients in the study, the authors point out that the findings should be validated in a larger study. Repertoire overlap was higher between tumor regions (mean around 36%) than tumor-adjacent (approximately 17%) or tumor-blood (approximately 14%) pairs, consistent with antigen-driven expansion. A significantly larger repertoire fraction was made up by the top 250 clones in tumors than in blood (p = 0.039). Comparison of CD4+ and CD8+ T cell repertoires was precluded by the use of bulk unsorted samples. Just about 7-25% of top clones turned up in all five regions of a tumor, which suggests spatial heterogeneity among tumor-infiltrating T cells. Only the TCR beta chain was sequenced, so true repertoire diversity is likely underestimated because unpaired alpha chains were not captured.

Points on this clonotype: The target of this receptor is not known. The sample holds no much larger clone one base away, and base qualities are not on file.

Using a constant-region primer and ProtoScript II reverse transcriptase, TCRbeta-specific cDNA was reverse-transcribed from around 500 ng total RNA. The TCRbeta libraries were prepared through three rounds of nested multiplex PCR following a slightly modified ARM-PCR procedure. Each of the first two PCR rounds ran for around 10 cycles using multiplex TRBV1-TRBV30 forward primers together with a Cbeta reverse primer. Sample barcodes and Illumina adapters were attached in a final 25-cycle PCR using Deep VentR polymerase. Before sequencing, amplicons of 200-500 bp were purified from gel using a QIAquick gel extraction kit. An Illumina HiSeq 2500 was used to sequence the TCRbeta amplicons with 250-bp paired-end reads. The original methods were these. To recover full CDR3 sequences, reads were quality-trimmed using Trimmomatic v0.33 and paired reads were then merged using FLASH v1.2.11. V, D and J germline segments were assigned to the rearranged TCRbeta sequences by MiGEC v1.2.1b. VDJtools v1.0.0 computed clonotype statistics and Shannon-Wiener diversity indices. Except for diversity analysis, only the 250 most abundant clonotypes of each sample were used in subsequent analyses to reduce sampling bias. Starting from the raw public reads, TCRdb applied fastp trimming at Q25, assembled clones with MiXCR and retained in-frame beta chains. Rows merge per CDR3 protein into single entries with the most common DNA and genes. None of the V and J calls come from the authors' own analysis; TCRdb made them. This sample is represented by 55,000 to 65,000 distinct CDR3 sequences; 70% to 85% of them were singletons. The biggest ten clones account for around 60% of the sample.

CDR1 and CDR2 were assigned from the germline V gene (reference sequence) as MNHNY and SVGAGI. Measured from the cysteine to the phenylalanine, the CDR3 is 14 residues long. Only the CDR3 part of the read is kept: 42 bases, read in frame from the first base. Trimmed from V: 6 bases; trimmed from J: 6 bases; junction bases lacking a gene match: 10. Without any cell sorting, total RNA and DNA were extracted together from around 20-30 mg of bulk tissue using the AllPrep DNA/RNA mini kit. Four or five patients with histopathologically diagnosed primary liver carcinoma underwent surgical resection in China between 2015 and March 2016. At the time of sampling, the patients were treatment-naive and had chronic HBV infection. Five spatially separated regions were sampled from each tumor: the superior, inferior, left-lateral and right-lateral poles, plus the tumor centre. Histological examination found more than 75% viable tumor cells in every tumor sample. Pieces of fresh tumor and adjacent tissue were cut in half, with one half kept in RNAlater at -80 degrees C and the other half sent for histology.

The clonotype was recovered from a man in his forties with primary liver carcinoma and hepatitis B virus infection. The sequence is built from TRBV6-6 and TRBJ2-7, with 8 bases aligning to TRBD2. Sequences were obtained from liver tumor tissue from sampling region 2. What this sample's cell subset or site label stands for: tumor region T2, inferior pole. The DNA is TGTGCCAGCAGAAAAGGACTAGCAGTAAGCGAGCAGTACTTC. This translates into CASRKGLAVSEQYF.